The rows below give T cell receptor beta chains drawn from one sample of a study of technical replicates of blood from a few donors. The table came from immunoSEQ multiplex PCR; TCRdb's copy has only in-frame clones and leaves some out. The sample shows 50,000 to 65,000 clones, approximately 89% of them seen only once. Sequenced material: PBMCs. The receptors here all came from a human donor in good health. Some clones in this sample may be carry-over from other donors' samples. Each CDR3 is given with its conserved first and last residue. Fields, in order: J gene, D gene, clone size, V gene, CDR3 DNA, CDR3 protein. A D gene is named only where the DNA matches it firmly. The size field is filled for only some rows; it gives once, few, many or a size class.

TRBJ1-6,TRBD1,-,TRBV5-1,TGCGCCAGCAGCATCGGGACAGGTCCCTATAATTCACCCCTCCACTTT,CASSIGTGPYNSPLHF
TRBJ1-1,-,few,TRBV28,TGTGCCAGCAGTTTAGACCCTATTAGCTCTGAAGCTTTCTTT,CASSLDPISSEAFF
TRBJ2-7,-,-,TRBV4-2,TGTGCCAGCAGCCAAGATGGGGGGTATGACGAGCAGTACTTC,CASSQDGGYDEQYF
TRBJ2-6,TRBD2,-,TRBV4-3,TGCGCCAGCAGCCAATCGATAGCGGGAGTGGGTGGGGCCAACGTCCTGACTTTC,CASSQSIAGVGGANVLTF
TRBJ2-1,TRBD2,-,TRBV4-2,TGTGCCAGCAGCCTTGGGGTTACTAGCGGTTACAATGAGCAGTTCTTC,CASSLGVTSGYNEQFF
TRBJ2-7,TRBD1,-,TRBV5-5,TGTGCCAGCAGCTTTCAGGGGGCATTCGAGCAGTACTTC,CASSFQGAFEQYF
TRBJ1-4,-,few,TRBV7-2,TGTGCCAGCAGCTTAGGGCAGACAGGCACCAATGAAAAACTGTTTTTT,CASSLGQTGTNEKLFF
TRBJ1-2,-,few,TRBV30,TGTGCCTGGAGTGGACAGTCTAACTATGGCTACACCTTC,CAWSGQSNYGYTF
TRBJ1-1,-,-,TRBV2,TGTGCCAGCAGAACACAGGGTAACACTGAAGCTTTCTTT,CASRTQGNTEAFF
TRBJ2-2,TRBD1,-,TRBV5-1,TGCGCCAGCAGCTTTCCGGGACAGGGGGGTCCCGGGGAGCTGTTTTTT,CASSFPGQGGPGELFF
TRBJ2-3,TRBD2,-,TRBV5-1,TGCGCCAGCAGCTTTGGTAGCGGGGGCCCAGATACGCAGTATTTT,CASSFGSGGPDTQYF
TRBJ2-5,-,-,TRBV5-1,TGCGCCAGCAGCACCGGGACAAGCAAAGAGACCCAGTACTTC,CASSTGTSKETQYF
TRBJ2-7,TRBD2,-,TRBV6-1,TGTGCCAGCTGTGTCAACCCGGGACTAGTCTCCTTTAGCTCCTACGAGCAGTACTTC,CASCVNPGLVSFSSYEQYF
TRBJ2-3,-,once,TRBV30,TGTGCCTGGGGTGCCGGGGGTCGGACGCAGTATTTT,CAWGAGGRTQYF
TRBJ2-5,TRBD1,-,TRBV19,TGTGCCAGTAGTGCGAACAGGGGGACCCGCCAAGAGACCCAGTACTTC,CASSANRGTRQETQYF